What follows are 30 T cell receptor beta chains derived from one specimen sequenced in a study of T cells in Graves' hyperthyroidism and ophthalmopathy. It was RNA transcripts that yielded the amplified TCR beta CDR3 regions. With the HTBI primer set, the TCR CDR3 went through a first round of RT-PCR. TCRdb fed the multiplex PCR reads into MiXCR, producing one record per CDR3 protein. The table lists 550,000 to 850,000 distinct CDR3 sequences, roughly a sixth of them singletons. Sequenced material: blood. These receptors all stem from a woman aged 45 to 65 with Graves' hyperthyroidism that later progressed to Graves' ophthalmopathy.

This clonotype was seen at least ten times. The chain uses TRBV11-2 and TRBJ2-7, with D perhaps matching TRBD1 (5 bases). Trimming left V 0 bases short and J 3 bases short, with 9 bases between. The germline V gene encodes CDR1 SGHAT and CDR2 FQNNGV. The CDR3 runs to 14 residues. The CDR3 spells CASSLDREHYEQYF. In nucleotides, the CDR3 is TGTGCCAGCAGCTTAGACAGGGAACACTACGAGCAGTACTTC.

This clonotype was picked up many times. The chain is built from TRBV14 and TRBJ2-1, with 9 nucleotides matching TRBD2. The CDR3 is made up of 16 amino acids. Germline trimming cut 1 base from V and 12 bases from J; bases unmatched to any gene: 13. Looked up from germline, CDR1 is SGHDN and CDR2 is FVKESK. This CDR3 is CASSQVGGGARIAQFF. CDR3 bases: TGTGCCAGCAGCCAAGTGGGCGGGGGGGCTCGAATTGCGCAGTTCTTC.

V and J are TRBV20-1 and TRBJ1-2; no clear D. The CDR3 loop spans 12 amino acids. Germline CDR1 DFQATT, CDR2 SNEGSKA (reference sequence). V shed 5 bases and J shed 4 bases, with 11 bases lying between them. The CDR3: CSAPGLAYGYTF. The CDR3, as DNA: TGCAGTGCTCCAGGACTGGCCTATGGCTACACCTTC.

This clonotype has ten or more counts. This sequence joins TRBV20-1 and TRBJ2-7; maybe TRBD1 (5 bases). The germline V gene has CDR1 DFQATT and CDR2 SNEGSKA (reference sequence). The CDR3 has 15 amino acids. The V end lost 0 bases, the J end lost 4 bases, and 16 bases lay between the germline ends. The CDR3 region is CSARDGAGNSYEQYF. DNA for the CDR3: TGCAGTGCTAGAGATGGGGCAGGGAATTCGTACGAGCAGTACTTC.

This clonotype appeared many times. The chain employs TRBV7-9 and TRBJ2-1, with unresolved D. The CDR3 is 16 amino acids. Per germline, CDR1 SEHNR and CDR2 FQNEAQ (reference sequence). The V end was cut by 5 bases, the J end by 5 bases, with 19 bases between. The CDR3 spells CASSPESTGGHNEQFF. CDR3 DNA: TGTGCCAGCAGCCCTGAGTCGACTGGTGGACACAATGAGCAGTTCTTC.

This chain links TRBV5-6 with TRBJ1-5; tentative D call: TRBD1 (5 bases). The length of the CDR3 is 16 residues. Germline V CDR1 and CDR2: SGHDT, YYEEEE. V gave up 0 bases and J gave up 2 bases, with 12 bases separating them. The DNA for the CDR3 is TGTGCCAGCAGCTTGGGTGGGGCCTGGGGCAATCAGCCCCAGCATTTT. Its translation: CASSLGGAWGNQPQHF. Variable domain in full (rest from reference TRBV5-6 and TRBJ1-5): DAGVTQSPTHLIKTRGQQVTLRCSPKSGHDTVSWYQQALGQGPQFIFQYYEEEERQRGNFPDRFSGHQFPNYSSELNVNALLLGDSALYLCASSLGGAWGNQPQHFGDGTRLSIL.

The chain employs TRBV7-2 and TRBJ2-7; perhaps TRBD2 as D (5 bases). The germline V gene encodes CDR1 SGHTA and CDR2 FQGNSA. This CDR3 is 14 amino acids long. Deletions cut 4 bases from V and 2 bases from J, with 12 bases between. The CDR3 reads CASSSGLNTYEQYF. CDR3 sequence (DNA): TGTGCCAGCAGCTCCGGACTTAATACCTACGAGCAGTACTTC. The full variable domain, in which reference TRBV7-2 and TRBJ2-7 provide the parts outside the CDR3, is GAGVSQSPSNKVTEKGKDVELRCDPISGHTALYWYRQSLGQGLEFLIYFQGNSAPDKSGLPSDRFSAERTGGSVSTLTIQRTQQEDSAVYLCASSSGLNTYEQYFGPGTRLTVT.

This clonotype was recorded many times. The V and J genes are TRBV7-8 and TRBJ1-1; weak D call: TRBD1 (6 bases). Between the trimmed V and J ends, which lost 5 bases and 0 bases, there was a span of 19 bases. Looked up from germline, CDR1 is SGHVS and CDR2 is FQNEAQ. The CDR3 contains 17 residues. The CDR3 region has the DNA TGTGCCAGCAGCGTATCGTCCCAGGGGACTATGAACACTGAAGCTTTCTTT. It codes for CASSVSSQGTMNTEAFF.

Turning to this clonotype: This clone may be a read error of a much larger clone one base away. In DNA, the CDR3 is TGTGCCAGCACACAGGGGAGCTCCTACAATGAGCAGTTCTTC. Translation: CASTQGSSYNEQFF. V gene TRBV12-3 or TRBV12-4 combines with J gene TRBJ2-1, with TRBD1 matching over 7 bases. Trimming at V came to 7 bases and at J to 0 bases, leaving 3 bases not matched to a gene. The CDR3 sequence is 14 residues long.

This clonotype was counted a few times. The V gene is TRBV9, the J gene TRBJ1-2; perhaps TRBD1 as D (6 bases). This CDR3 comprises 13 residues. From germline, CDR1 is SGDLS and CDR2 YYNGEE. Trimming stripped 4 bases from V and 8 bases from J, with 15 bases between. The CDR3 nucleotides are TGTGCCAGCAGCACAGCAGGGGTTAAAGGCTACACCTTC. Translating gives CASSTAGVKGYTF.

This chain uses TRBV4-1 with TRBJ1-5, with D tentatively TRBD1 (5 bases). The CDR3 has 14 amino acids. The V and J ends lost 3 bases and 5 bases respectively, with 11 bases between them. Germline values: CDR1 MGHRA, CDR2 YSYEKL. CDR3 amino acids: CASSQTQGDQPQHF. The CDR3, as DNA: TGCGCCAGCAGCCAGACACAAGGGGATCAGCCCCAGCATTTT.

The chain links TRBV28 to TRBJ1-5; D unclear. The V gene's germline CDR1 is MDHEN and CDR2 SYDVKM. The CDR3 length is 14 residues. The V end was cut by 6 bases, the J end by 5 bases, with 14 bases between. CDR3 sequence: CASSLTRIDQPQHF. The CDR3 DNA follows: TGTGCCAGCAGCTTGACCCGCATTGATCAGCCCCAGCATTTT. Looking up the rest from reference TRBV28 and TRBJ1-5 gives the full variable domain: DVKVTQSSRYLVKRTGEKVFLECVQDMDHENMFWYRQDPGLGLRLIYFSYDVKMKEKGDIPEGYSVSREKKERFSLILESASTNQTSMYLCASSLTRIDQPQHFGDGTRLSIL.

This clonotype showed up many times. The chain combines TRBV6-5 with TRBJ1-2; 9 bases match TRBD1. CDR1 is MNHEY, CDR2 SVGAGI, per germline. This CDR3 spans 16 amino acids. V was clipped by 2 bases and J by 0 bases; unmatched bases: 4. DNA of the CDR3: TGTGCCAGCAGTTACACCGGGACAGGGACTAACTATGGCTACACCTTC. Translation gives CASSYTGTGTNYGYTF.

The chain recombines TRBV6-2 or TRBV6-3 with TRBJ2-7; 8 nucleotides align to TRBD1. The CDR3 is 14 amino acids. Germline CDR1 is MNHEY and CDR2 is SVGEGT. Trimming at V came to 4 bases and at J to 4 bases, leaving 6 bases not matched to a gene. CDR3 sequence reads: CASSFLGTGYEQYF. The CDR3 nucleotides read TGTGCCAGCAGTTTCCTGGGGACAGGTTACGAGCAGTACTTC.

Comment on this clonotype: Given a much more abundant clone one base away, this may be a read error. The chain couples TRBV13 to TRBJ1-2; 10 bases match TRBD1. The CDR3 has 14 residues. The V gene end was trimmed by 5 bases and the J gene end by 6 bases; junction bases not matched to a gene: 6. Germline CDR1 reads PRHDT; CDR2 reads FYEKMQ (reference sequence). The CDR3 region has the DNA TGTGCCAGCAGCAACCCGGGACAGGGGAATGGCTACACCTTC. Protein product: CASSNPGQGNGYTF.

In its sample, this clonotype was seen a few times. The chain recombines TRBV7-3 with TRBJ2-7; 9 bases map to TRBD1. The germline V gene has CDR1 SGHTA and CDR2 FQGTGA. The CDR3 length is 13 residues. Germline trimming cut 5 bases from V and 7 bases from J; bases unmatched to any gene: 6. This CDR3 reads CASSPGTGREQYF. The CDR3 region has the DNA TGTGCCAGCAGCCCCGGGACAGGGCGTGAGCAGTACTTC.

The gene calls are TRBV14 and TRBJ2-2, with 8 positions matching TRBD2. V gave up 4 bases and J gave up 4 bases; unmatched junction bases: 8. This CDR3 contains 16 residues. The germline CDR1 and CDR2 sequences are SGHDN and FVKESK. The DNA of the CDR3 is TGTGCCAGCAGCCGAGATCCAGCGGGGGCCACCGGGGAGCTGTTTTTT. Amino acids: CASSRDPAGATGELFF.

The chain couples TRBV7-2 to TRBJ1-4; no clear D gene. Trimming took 1 base from V and 0 from J, leaving 9 bases between them. The CDR3 is made up of 16 amino acids. Germline assignment: CDR1 SGHTA and CDR2 FQGNSA. The CDR3 loop is CASSLDGMATNEKLFF. CDR3 DNA sequence: TGTGCCAGCAGCTTAGACGGGATGGCAACTAATGAAAAACTGTTTTTT.

V is TRBV6-1 and J is TRBJ2-2; 8 nucleotides agree with TRBD1. This CDR3 contains 15 residues. From germline, CDR1 is MNHNS and CDR2 SASEGT. V gave up 3 bases and J gave up 3 bases; unmatched junction bases: 3. CDR3 region: CASSDGQGHTGELFF. The CDR3 DNA sequence: TGTGCCAGCAGTGACGGACAGGGCCACACCGGGGAGCTGTTTTTT.

This clonotype was seen at least ten times. V gene TRBV6-1 combines with J gene TRBJ1-5, with TRBD1 matching over 8 bases. The CDR3 runs 13 residues. Germline trimming cut 4 bases from V and 12 bases from J; bases unmatched to any gene: 8. The germline CDR1 and CDR2 sequences are MNHNS and SASEGT. The CDR3 DNA reads TGTGCCAGCAGTGGCTACGACAGGGGTGGCCAGCATTTT. It translates to CASSGYDRGGQHF.

This clonotype was counted at least ten times. J is TRBJ1-2 and V is TRBV19; 7 bases match TRBD1. V dropped 6 bases and J dropped 2; count of bases not matched to a gene: 6. The CDR3 sequence is 14 residues long. Germline V gives CDR1 LNHDA, CDR2 SQIVND (reference sequence). The DNA of the CDR3 is TGTGCCAGTAGCCTGACAGGGCCGAACTATGGCTACACCTTC. Its protein product is CASSLTGPNYGYTF. Filled out from reference TRBV19 and TRBJ1-2, the complete variable domain reads DGGITQSPKYLFRKEGQNVTLSCEQNLNHDAMYWYRQDPGQGLRLIYYSQIVNDFQKGDIAEGYSVSREKKESFPLTVTSAQKNPTAFYLCASSLTGPNYGYTFGSGTRLTVV.

This clonotype showed up just a few times. The V gene is TRBV14, the J gene TRBJ1-5; TRBD1 might be the D (6 bases). The CDR3 runs 12 residues. The V end was cut by 4 bases, the J end by 5 bases, with 6 bases between. The germline V gene encodes CDR1 SGHDN and CDR2 FVKESK. Here the CDR3 DNA reads TGTGCCAGCAGCCGGACAGATCAGCCCCAGCATTTT. Amino acid sequence: CASSRTDQPQHF. The full variable domain, its missing parts supplied by reference TRBV14 and TRBJ1-5, is EAGVTQFPSHSVIEKGQTVTLRCDPISGHDNLYWYRRVMGKEIKFLLHFVKESKQDESGMPNNRFLAERTGGTYSTLKVQPAELEDSGVYFCASSRTDQPQHFGDGTRLSIL.

This clonotype was picked up a small number of times. The chain joins TRBV20-1 to TRBJ2-1; 9 bases fit TRBD2. The V gene's germline CDR1 is DFQATT and CDR2 SNEGSKA (reference sequence). CDR3 length equals 14 residues. V shed 5 bases, J shed 6 bases, and the junction held 8 bases outside the gene matches. The CDR3 spells CSAVGTSLVNEQFF. CDR3 sequence (DNA): TGCAGTGCTGTAGGGACTAGCCTGGTCAATGAGCAGTTCTTC.

This chain uses TRBV11-3 with TRBJ1-4; 8 bases align to TRBD1. Germline CDR1 and CDR2: SGHNT and YENEEA. The CDR3 is made up of 14 amino acids. Trimming at V came to 3 bases and at J to 10 bases, leaving 7 bases not matched to a gene. The CDR3 region is CASSFGQGNGKLFF. CDR3 DNA: TGTGCCAGCAGCTTCGGACAGGGAAACGGAAAACTGTTTTTT.

On this clonotype itself: One end of the junction varies from germline; a read error may be responsible. V is TRBV7-8 and J is TRBJ2-7; D is perhaps TRBD2 (5 bases). This CDR3 comprises 16 residues. The V gene's germline CDR1 is SGHVS and CDR2 FQNEAQ. The CDR3 region is CASSTEGGWSSYEQHF. For the CDR3, the DNA is TGTGCCAGCAGCACCGAAGGCGGGTGGAGCTCCTACGAGCAGCACTTC. Full variable domain (outside the CDR3, taken from reference TRBV7-8 and TRBJ2-7): GAGVSQSPRYKVAKRGQDVALRCDPISGHVSLFWYQQALGQGPEFLTYFQNEAQLDKSGLPSDRFFAERPEGSVSTLKIQRTQQEDSAVYLCASSTEGGWSSYEQHFGPGTRLTVT.

This clonotype was observed at least ten times. The rearrangement joins TRBV12-3 or TRBV12-4 to TRBJ2-5, with TRBD1 matching over 7 bases. J lost 4 bases, V lost 6 bases, and 8 bases had no gene match. This CDR3 has 14 amino acids. This CDR3 is CASSIRGMLETQYF. The CDR3 nucleotides are TGTGCCAGCAGCATCAGGGGGATGTTAGAGACCCAGTACTTC.

This clonotype showed up just a few times. The rearrangement uses TRBV6-1 and TRBJ2-7; 8 positions agree with TRBD2. The CDR3 loop spans 12 amino acids. The germline V gene encodes CDR1 MNHNS and CDR2 SASEGT. Losses at the gene ends were 11 bases for V and 4 bases for J; bases not matched to a gene: 7. This CDR3 is CAAGLDPYEQYF. Written as DNA, the CDR3 is TGTGCCGCGGGACTAGATCCTTACGAGCAGTACTTC.

The chain uses TRBV29-1 and TRBJ1-2, with 8 bases matching TRBD1. The CDR3 covers 13 residues. Germline CDR1 reads SQVTM; CDR2 reads ANQGSEA. The V and J ends lost 3 bases and 8 bases, in that order; junction bases with no gene match: 8. The CDR3 DNA follows: TGCAGCGTTGAGGGGGGGGACAGGCACGGCTACACCTTC. It specifies CSVEGGDRHGYTF.

There are a few counts of this clonotype. The V call is TRBV12-3 or TRBV12-4, the J call TRBJ2-1, with 7 bases identical to TRBD1. Trimming took 5 bases from V and 5 from J; bases not matched to a gene: 6. The CDR3 spans 14 residues. The CDR3 is CASSPSGQNNEQFF. DNA of the CDR3: TGTGCCAGCAGTCCCTCGGGACAGAACAATGAGCAGTTCTTC.

This chain links TRBV19 with TRBJ2-5; possibly TRBD1 or TRBD2 for D (6 bases each). The CDR3 spans 13 residues. Germline V gene lookup returns CDR1 LNHDA and CDR2 SQIVND (reference sequence). The ends were cut back, 4 bases at V and 4 bases at J, with 10 bases in the middle. DNA for the CDR3: TGTGCCAGTAGTACGGGGGCCGGAGAGACCCAGTACTTC. Translating gives CASSTGAGETQYF.